This T cell receptor (beta chain) was captured in a study of T cells in Graves' hyperthyroidism and ophthalmopathy. RNA transcripts served as the template for amplifying TCR beta CDR3 regions. The HTBI primer set was used in a first-round RT-PCR of the TCR CDR3. TCRdb fed the multiplex PCR reads into MiXCR, producing one record per CDR3 protein. The sample gives some 560,000 distinct CDR3 sequences, about 14% of which show up once; about 15% is in the top ten. CDR3 length: 13 amino acids. CDR1 and CDR2 (germline): DFQATT, SNEGSKA (reference sequence). Trimming at V came to 6 bases and at J to 4 bases, leaving 8 bases not matched to a gene. This clonotype has at least ten counts.

The sequence was collected from a woman aged 40 to 50 with Graves' hyperthyroidism. The chain employs TRBV20-1 and TRBJ2-7; 8 nucleotides align to TRBD1. The sequencing input was blood. The CDR3 region is CSARDRGRYEQYF. Written as DNA, the CDR3 is TGCAGTGCGCGAGACAGGGGACGGTACGAGCAGTACTTC.